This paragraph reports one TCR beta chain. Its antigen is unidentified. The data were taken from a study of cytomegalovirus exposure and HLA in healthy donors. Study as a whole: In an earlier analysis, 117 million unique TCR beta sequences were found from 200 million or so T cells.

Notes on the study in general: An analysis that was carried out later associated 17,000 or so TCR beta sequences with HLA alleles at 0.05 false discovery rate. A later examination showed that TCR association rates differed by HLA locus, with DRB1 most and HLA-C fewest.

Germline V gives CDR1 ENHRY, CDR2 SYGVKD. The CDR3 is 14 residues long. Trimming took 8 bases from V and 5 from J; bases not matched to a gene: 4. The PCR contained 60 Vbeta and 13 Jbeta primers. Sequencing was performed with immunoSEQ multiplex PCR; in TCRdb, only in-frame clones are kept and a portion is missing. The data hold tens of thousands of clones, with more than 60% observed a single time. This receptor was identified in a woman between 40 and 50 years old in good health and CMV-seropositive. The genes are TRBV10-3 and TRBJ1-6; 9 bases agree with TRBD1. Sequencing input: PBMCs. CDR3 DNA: TGTGCCATCGGGACAGGGCGGGATAATTCACCCCTCCACTTT. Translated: CAIGTGRDNSPLHF.